Following are 24 T cell receptor beta chains from one sample sequenced in a study of T cell changes during pregnancy in multiple sclerosis. Profiling relied on immunoSEQ multiplex PCR, and the TCRdb table lists in-frame clones only, not all of them. The sample has 50,000 to 60,000 clones; approximately 90% are singletons. Sample: CD4+ T cells from peripheral blood mononuclear cells, taken in the first trimester of pregnancy. The receptors were sampled from a female donor with multiple sclerosis, enrolled in a pregnancy study.

This sequence joins TRBV5-6 and TRBJ1-2, with 8 bases aligning to TRBD1. This CDR3 contains 16 residues. Unmatched junction bases numbered 7, after V lost 1 base and J lost 2 bases. Germline CDR1 reads SGHDT; CDR2 reads YYEEEE. The CDR3, as DNA: TGTGCCAGCAGCTTGTCAGGCAGGGGGCGCAACTATGGCTACACCTTC. The encoded protein is CASSLSGRGRNYGYTF. The whole variable domain, filled in from reference TRBV5-6 and TRBJ1-2, reads DAGVTQSPTHLIKTRGQQVTLRCSPKSGHDTVSWYQQALGQGPQFIFQYYEEEERQRGNFPDRFSGHQFPNYSSELNVNALLLGDSALYLCASSLSGRGRNYGYTFGSGTRLTVV.

The chain has TRBV5-8 and TRBJ2-2, with 7 bases aligning to TRBD2. The V gene's germline CDR1 is SGHTS and CDR2 YDEGEE. The junction had 9 bases not matched to a gene; V was cut back by 4 bases and J by 3 bases. This CDR3 has 16 amino acids. The CDR3 DNA follows: TGTGCCAGCAGCCCCAAGACTAGCCGGTACACCGGGGAGCTGTTTTTT. This translates into CASSPKTSRYTGELFF. Full variable domain (rest looked up from reference TRBV5-8 and TRBJ2-2): EAGVTQSPTHLIKTRGQQATLRCSPISGHTSVYWYQQALGLGLQFLLWYDEGEERNRGNFPPRFSGRQFPNYSSELNVNALELEDSALYLCASSPKTSRYTGELFFGEGSRLTVL.

This sequence joins TRBV5-1 and TRBJ1-1, with 10 bases matching TRBD1. The CDR3 runs 18 residues. Germline CDR1 and CDR2: SGHRS and YFSETQ. The V gene end was trimmed by 0 bases and the J gene end by 0 bases; junction bases not matched to a gene: 8. CDR3 protein: CASSLERDRGLLNTEAFF. The CDR3 DNA is TGCGCCAGCAGCTTGGAGAGGGACAGGGGCCTTTTGAACACTGAAGCTTTCTTT.

The chain carries TRBV7-9 and TRBJ1-5; D unclear. Germline assignment: CDR1 SEHNR and CDR2 FQNEAQ (reference sequence). CDR3 length equals 15 residues. The V and J ends lost 5 bases and 1 base respectively, with 12 bases between them. CDR3 region: CASSPEGGSNQPQHF. The CDR3 DNA reads TGTGCCAGCAGCCCCGAGGGAGGGAGCAATCAGCCCCAGCATTTT.

The gene calls are TRBV5-4 and TRBJ2-7; 9 nucleotides match TRBD1. In germline, CDR1 is SGHNT, CDR2 YYREEE (reference sequence). V lost 2 bases and J lost 6; bases outside the gene matches: 9. The CDR3 has 15 residues. The CDR3 sequence: CASSFGGQGFGEQYF. CDR3 bases: TGTGCCAGCAGCTTCGGTGGACAGGGGTTTGGCGAGCAGTACTTC.

The chain has TRBV5-6 and TRBJ2-1; D remains unclear. This CDR3 has 11 residues. V shed 4 bases and J shed 10 bases, with 9 bases lying between them. Germline V gene lookup returns CDR1 SGHDT and CDR2 YYEEEE. This CDR3 is CASSLQSEQFF. The CDR3 DNA follows: TGTGCCAGCAGCCTCCAAAGCGAGCAGTTCTTC.

The chain uses TRBV13 and TRBJ1-2; TRBD1 is a possible D gene (6 bases). Trimming cost V 7 bases and J 0 bases, with 21 bases left between them. Germline-derived CDR1 and CDR2 are PRHDT and FYEKMQ (reference sequence). This CDR3 region has 17 residues. The CDR3 DNA reads TGTGCCAGCACCCGGGACACAGCGAAGCTTACTAACTATGGCTACACCTTC. As protein: CASTRDTAKLTNYGYTF.

This chain connects TRBV2 to TRBJ1-1; D unclear. From germline, CDR1 is SNHLY and CDR2 FYNNEI. This CDR3 contains 11 residues. V was clipped by 2 bases and J by 11 bases, with 9 bases between them. The CDR3 nucleotides read TGTGCCAGCAGTGAATGGGAGGAGGCTTTCTTT. Translation: CASSEWEEAFF.

The gene calls are TRBV4-3 and TRBJ1-2; D call uncertain. Germline CDR1 and CDR2: LGHNA and YSLEER. Deletions cut 0 bases from V and 2 bases from J, with 10 bases between. This CDR3 spans 15 amino acids. As DNA, the CDR3 is TGCGCCAGCAGCCAAGACTACGGTTTCAACTATGGCTACACCTTC. This codes for CASSQDYGFNYGYTF.

The V and J genes are TRBV27 and TRBJ1-6, with TRBD1 identical over 8 bases. The CDR3 has 13 amino acids. Trimming removed 8 bases from V and 7 bases from J; junction bases left unmatched: 4. Germline CDR1 and CDR2: MNHEY and SMNVEV (reference sequence). The CDR3 loop is CASRGQENSPLHF. The CDR3 region has the DNA TGTGCCAGCCGGGGACAGGAGAATTCACCCCTCCACTTT.

The rearrangement uses TRBV7-3 and TRBJ1-2; D not resolved. The CDR3 is made up of 12 amino acids. Trimming took off 5 bases at V and 7 bases at J, with 11 bases between the two ends. Germline V gives CDR1 SGHTA, CDR2 FQGTGA. This CDR3 is CASSPVSGGYTF. The DNA of the CDR3 is TGTGCCAGCAGCCCAGTAAGTGGTGGCTACACCTTC. Full variable domain (outside the CDR3, taken from reference TRBV7-3 and TRBJ1-2): GAGVSQTPSNKVTEKGKYVELRCDPISGHTALYWYRQSLGQGPEFLIYFQGTGAADDSGLPNDRFFAVRPEGSVSTLKIQRTERGDSAVYLCASSPVSGGYTFGSGTRLTVV.

This chain connects TRBV6-1 to TRBJ1-6, with 8 bases lining up with TRBD1. Germline loops: CDR1 MNHNS, CDR2 SASEGT. The CDR3 contains 16 residues. V lost 4 bases and J lost 6; bases outside the gene matches: 8. The CDR3 region has the DNA TGTGCCAGCAGTGTTTACTCGACAGGGGTTAATTCACCCCTCCACTTT. This gives the protein CASSVYSTGVNSPLHF.

The chain joins TRBV21-1 to TRBJ1-2; TRBD1, the table's D call, was not compared with the DNA. TRBV21-1 is termed a pseudogene. There are 17 residues in the CDR3. The CDR3 sequence is CASSKGAPGTAFGGYTF. DNA for the CDR3: TGTGCCAGCAGCAAAGGGGCCCCCGGGACAGCCTTCGGGGGCTACACCTTC.

The chain couples TRBV6-1 to TRBJ1-5, with 8 nucleotides matching TRBD1. V gave up 5 bases and J gave up 2 bases; unmatched junction bases: 5. Looked up from germline, CDR1 is MNHNS and CDR2 is SASEGT. The CDR3 is 15 residues long. CDR3 nucleotide sequence: TGTGCCAGCAGTCTTGGACAGGGTGGCAATCAGCCCCAGCATTTT. Its protein is CASSLGQGGNQPQHF.

The V and J genes are TRBV10-3 and TRBJ1-3, with 11 bases lining up with TRBD1. After removal of 6 bases from V and 2 bases from J, the junction contained 12 bases not matched to a gene. Germline V gives CDR1 ENHRY, CDR2 SYGVKD. CDR3 length: 18 residues. The CDR3 loop is CAIRGGTGGSVAGNTIYF. The CDR3 DNA reads TGTGCCATCAGAGGAGGGACAGGGGGTTCCGTGGCTGGAAACACCATATATTTT.

J is TRBJ1-1 and V is TRBV27; perhaps TRBD1 as D (6 bases). The germline V gene has CDR1 MNHEY and CDR2 SMNVEV (reference sequence). This CDR3 is 14 amino acids long. The germline V and J ends were trimmed by 5 bases and 1 base, with 11 bases remaining between them. For the CDR3, the DNA is TGTGCCAGCAGTGTAGGGACAAGGAACACTGAAGCTTTCTTT. Its protein is CASSVGTRNTEAFF.

This clone was recorded only once. The V call is TRBV21-1, the J call TRBJ1-5; the table's TRBD1 call for D was not verified on the DNA. TRBV21-1 is deemed a pseudogene. The CDR3 runs 16 residues. CDR3 sequence: CASSKVTGGCNQPQHF. The CDR3 DNA is TGTGCCAGCAGCAAAGTTACAGGGGGGTGCAATCAGCCCCAGCATTTT.

The chain recombines TRBV10-3 with TRBJ1-5; unclear D gene. Germline values: CDR1 ENHRY, CDR2 SYGVKD. V was trimmed by 7 bases and J by 7 bases, leaving 17 bases between them. The CDR3 spans 14 residues. Here the CDR3 DNA reads TGTGCCATCAACGAGCGCCCGGCGGGCCAGCCCCAGCATTTT. Protein: CAINERPAGQPQHF.

The chain links TRBV6-1 to TRBJ2-1; TRBD1 might be the D (6 bases). V gave up 5 bases and J gave up 2 bases, with 10 bases separating them. The CDR3 has 14 amino acids. Germline V gene sequence: CDR1 MNHNS, CDR2 SASEGT. Here the CDR3 DNA reads TGTGCCAGCAGTACGGACAGCCCCTACAATGAGCAGTTCTTC. It yields the protein CASSTDSPYNEQFF.

The chain carries TRBV7-8 and TRBJ1-1; 8 bases align to TRBD1. The germline V gene encodes CDR1 SGHVS and CDR2 FQNEAQ. J lost 10 bases, V lost 5 bases, and 15 bases had no gene match. This CDR3 is 15 amino acids long. The CDR3 DNA follows: TGTGCCAGCAGCACCCAGGGGGCGCAAAAAAGCGGAGCTTTCTTT. It encodes CASSTQGAQKSGAFF.

Only one count was recorded for this clone. This chain connects TRBV5-6 to TRBJ2-1, with 8 bases identical to TRBD1. Looked up from germline, CDR1 is SGHDT and CDR2 is YYEEEE. The CDR3 covers 14 residues. J was trimmed by 9 bases and V by 1 base; bases with no gene match: 6. CDR3 amino acids: CASSLQGQVGEQFF. CDR3 in DNA: TGTGCCAGCAGCTTGCAGGGACAGGTAGGTGAGCAGTTCTTC.

The chain couples TRBV7-3 to TRBJ2-2; weak D call: TRBD2 (7 bases). CDR1 SGHTA and CDR2 FQGTGA come from the germline V gene. The CDR3 has 15 residues. V shed 5 bases and J shed 7 bases, with 17 bases lying between them. The CDR3 reads CASSPRGGSSGELFF. CDR3 bases: TGTGCCAGCAGCCCGAGGGGGGGGAGTAGCGGGGAGCTGTTTTTT. Drawing the rest from reference TRBV7-3 and TRBJ2-2, the complete variable domain is GAGVSQTPSNKVTEKGKYVELRCDPISGHTALYWYRQSLGQGPEFLIYFQGTGAADDSGLPNDRFFAVRPEGSVSTLKIQRTERGDSAVYLCASSPRGGSSGELFFGEGSRLTVL.

The CDR3 loop reads CASSYYLGFNEAFF. The CDR3 DNA is TGTGCCAGCAGTTACTATCTGGGCTTCAATGAAGCTTTCTTT. The V call is TRBV6-6, the J call TRBJ1-1, with D uncertain. The germline V gene has CDR1 MNHNY and CDR2 SVGAGI (reference sequence). The V end was cut by 1 base, the J end by 7 bases, with 13 bases between. The CDR3 has 14 residues.

The rearrangement links TRBV10-3 to TRBJ1-1; the match to TRBD1 covers 8 bases. CDR3 length: 15 amino acids. Germline-derived CDR1 and CDR2 are ENHRY and SYGVKD. The junction had 11 bases not matched to a gene; V was cut back by 3 bases and J by 8 bases. CDR3 nucleotide sequence: TGTGCCATCAGTGACGCCGGGACAGGAACCAGGGAAGCTTTCTTT. Its protein is CAISDAGTGTREAFF.